These 16 T cell receptor beta chains originate from one sample sequenced in a study of shared clonotypes between healthy human individuals. Only in-frame clones appear in the TCRdb table, and some are missing; sequencing was by immunoSEQ multiplex PCR. The data show about 2.3 million clones, more than 85% seen once. Sequencing was done on a sample of naive CD4+ T cells from PBMCs. Subset indicated: CD45RA+ positively selected. The source of these receptors is a man younger than 35 in good health. Some clones in this sample may be carry-over from other donors' samples.

The chain joins TRBV29-1 to TRBJ1-3; D remains unclear. CDR3 length equals 12 residues. Germline CDR1 reads SQVTM; CDR2 reads ANQGSEA. The ends were cut back, 5 bases at V and 8 bases at J, with 13 bases in the middle. CDR3 sequence (DNA): TGCAGCGTTAAGACCGTAGCGGACACCATATATTTT. It codes for CSVKTVADTIYF.

Notes on this clone: Other DNA sequences within the sample encode an identical CDR3. J is TRBJ2-7 and V is TRBV7-2, with 14 bases aligning to TRBD2. Germline CDR1 is SGHTA and CDR2 is FQGNSA. Trimming took 5 bases from V and 4 from J; bases not matched to a gene: 7. The CDR3 covers 16 residues. CDR3 sequence: CASSPQGLAGVYEQYF. CDR3 bases: TGTGCCAGCAGCCCTCAGGGACTAGCGGGAGTTTACGAGCAGTACTTC. Variable domain in full (rest from reference TRBV7-2 and TRBJ2-7): GAGVSQSPSNKVTEKGKDVELRCDPISGHTALYWYRQSLGQGLEFLIYFQGNSAPDKSGLPSDRFSAERTGGSVSTLTIQRTQQEDSAVYLCASSPQGLAGVYEQYFGPGTRLTVT.

The chain combines TRBV18 with TRBJ2-5; a possible D gene is TRBD1 (6 bases). The length of the CDR3 is 14 residues. V was trimmed by 2 bases and J by 4 bases, leaving 11 bases between them. Germline V lookup: CDR1 KGHSH, CDR2 LQKENI. As DNA, the CDR3 is TGTGCCAGCTCACCATCAGGGGTTCGAGAGACCCAGTACTTC. Residues: CASSPSGVRETQYF.

This chain connects TRBV9 to TRBJ1-5; D gene uncertain. The V end was cut by 4 bases, the J end by 0 bases, with 11 bases between. CDR1 SGDLS and CDR2 YYNGEE come from the germline V gene. This CDR3 region has 15 residues. CDR3 protein: CASSPGGVSNQPQHF. CDR3 bases: TGTGCCAGCAGCCCAGGCGGAGTTAGCAATCAGCCCCAGCATTTT.

The chain combines TRBV5-1 with TRBJ1-2; 8 bases line up with TRBD1. Germline V lookup: CDR1 SGHRS, CDR2 YFSETQ. The ends lost 6 bases at V and 5 bases at J; junction bases unmatched: 9. The CDR3 length is 14 residues. The chain's CDR3 is CASTPLTGDYGYTF. The CDR3 DNA is TGCGCCAGCACCCCATTGACAGGGGATTATGGCTACACCTTC.

The rearrangement joins TRBV28 to TRBJ2-6; D is perhaps TRBD2 (6 bases). Trimming left V 4 bases short and J 0 bases short, with 10 bases between. CDR3 length: 16 amino acids. Germline V gene sequence: CDR1 MDHEN, CDR2 SYDVKM. The chain's CDR3 is CASSSFGGSGANVLTF. CDR3 DNA: TGTGCCAGCAGTTCGTTCGGGGGCTCTGGGGCCAACGTCCTGACTTTC.

The chain joins TRBV28 to TRBJ1-5; the D gene is possibly TRBD1 (5 bases). Trimming shortened V by 4 bases and J by 3 bases, and 16 bases separated the two germline ends. The CDR3 is 16 amino acids. CDR1 is MDHEN, CDR2 SYDVKM, per germline. CDR3 region: CASSWTGTEYNQPQHF. CDR3 coding DNA: TGTGCCAGCAGTTGGACCGGGACGGAATACAATCAGCCCCAGCATTTT.

This chain uses TRBV5-1 with TRBJ2-7, with TRBD1 identical over 9 bases. From germline, CDR1 is SGHRS and CDR2 YFSETQ. V shed 6 bases, J shed 0 bases, and the junction held 7 bases outside the gene matches. This CDR3 is built from 15 residues. The CDR3 here is CASTPATGGSYEQYF. The DNA for the CDR3 is TGCGCCAGCACCCCCGCGACAGGGGGCTCCTACGAGCAGTACTTC.

For this clone: Given a much more abundant clone one base away, this may be a read error. Other DNA variants within this sample encode the same CDR3. This chain joins TRBV5-1 and TRBJ2-1, with 11 bases fitting TRBD2. Trimming took 2 bases from V and 3 from J; bases not matched to a gene: 1. The CDR3 is 15 residues long. The germline CDR1 and CDR2 sequences are SGHRS and YFSETQ. The CDR3 sequence is CASSFGLAGYNEQFF. CDR3 nucleotide sequence: TGCGCCAGCAGCTTCGGACTAGCGGGCTACAATGAGCAGTTCTTC.

V and J are TRBV4-3 and TRBJ2-1; D may be TRBD2 (5 bases). The CDR3 runs 16 residues. From germline, CDR1 is LGHNA and CDR2 YSLEER. The V end lost 0 bases, the J end lost 4 bases, and 13 bases lay between the germline ends. The CDR3 is CASSQEISELYNEQFF. In DNA form, the CDR3 reads TGCGCCAGCAGCCAAGAGATTAGCGAGCTATACAATGAGCAGTTCTTC.

The chain links TRBV5-1 to TRBJ2-1; 8 bases line up with TRBD2. Per germline, CDR1 SGHRS and CDR2 YFSETQ. The CDR3 is made up of 15 amino acids. The V gene end was trimmed by 5 bases and the J gene end by 4 bases; junction bases not matched to a gene: 8. The CDR3 nucleotides are TGCGCCAGCAGTAATTTAGCGGGAAGTTACAATGAGCAGTTCTTC. It translates to CASSNLAGSYNEQFF.

The V and J genes are TRBV5-1 and TRBJ1-1; D unresolved. This CDR3 region has 12 residues. CDR1 and CDR2 (germline): SGHRS, YFSETQ. Trimming cost V 0 bases and J 12 bases, with 12 bases left between them. CDR3 protein: CASSLGTGGSFF. The DNA of the CDR3 is TGCGCCAGCAGCTTGGGGACGGGTGGGTCTTTCTTT.

The rearrangement joins TRBV19 to TRBJ1-1; TRBD1 agrees at 7 bases. Germline loops: CDR1 LNHDA, CDR2 SQIVND (reference sequence). The CDR3 is 14 amino acids. V trimming: 4 bases; J trimming: 1 base; junction bases outside the gene matches: 3. The CDR3 DNA sequence: TGTGCCAGTAGTACCGGGACAGCGAACACTGAAGCTTTCTTT. Translated, it gives CASSTGTANTEAFF.

The rearrangement links TRBV7-2 to TRBJ2-1; D is uncertain. The germline V gene encodes CDR1 SGHTA and CDR2 FQGNSA. V was shortened by 5 bases and J by 8 bases, with 16 bases between the two germline ends. The CDR3 loop spans 14 amino acids. The CDR3, as DNA: TGTGCCAGCAGCACAGTGGCCGCCTGGGATGAGCAGTTCTTC. This codes for CASSTVAAWDEQFF.

As concerns this clone: The same CDR3 also results from other DNA sequences found in this sample. The chain carries TRBV6-5 and TRBJ1-4; unclear D gene. The germline V and J ends were trimmed by 0 bases and 6 bases, with 5 bases remaining between them. CDR1 is MNHEY and CDR2 is SVGAGI in the germline V gene. The CDR3 runs to 13 residues. In nucleotides, the CDR3 is TGTGCCAGCAGTTACTCGGCGGATGAAAAACTGTTTTTT. It is translated as CASSYSADEKLFF.

The CDR3 bases are TGTGCCAGCCATCTTGTTGGACAGGGGGGGACTGAAGCTTTCTTT. Translating it yields CASHLVGQGGTEAFF. The J gene is TRBJ1-1, the V gene TRBV18; 10 nucleotides match TRBD1. Germline CDR1 and CDR2: KGHSH and LQKENI. The V gene end was trimmed by 8 bases and the J gene end by 5 bases; junction bases not matched to a gene: 11. The CDR3 extends over 15 amino acids.